This T cell receptor (beta chain) was sequenced for a study of blood T cell repertoires in COVID-19. Source study methods: Amplification from reference gene primers served as the basis for estimated nucleated cell counts. The assay was immunoSEQ multiplex PCR, and TCRdb's table has in-frame clones only and misses some. V, J and clone size were drawn from that table, and D and trimming were deduced from the DNA. Of more than 300,000 clones listed, roughly 80% were seen once; the top ten hold approximately 4.7%. The sequenced sample consisted of PBMCs or T cells enriched from blood (not recorded which). This TCR derives from a woman aged 45-59 years who had recovered from COVID-19.

The CDR3 loop reads CASSQGTGANYGYTF. CDR3 in DNA: TGTGCCAGCAGCCAAGGAACAGGGGCTAACTATGGCTACACCTTC. This chain uses TRBV14 with TRBJ1-2, with 7 bases that match TRBD1. This CDR3 has 15 amino acids. In germline, CDR1 is SGHDN, CDR2 FVKESK. J lost 0 bases, V lost 1 base, and 2 bases had no gene match. The full variable domain, rest sourced from reference TRBV14 and TRBJ1-2, is EAGVTQFPSHSVIEKGQTVTLRCDPISGHDNLYWYRRVMGKEIKFLLHFVKESKQDESGMPNNRFLAERTGGTYSTLKVQPAELEDSGVYFCASSQGTGANYGYTFGSGTRLTVV.